This T cell receptor beta chain originates from a study of T cell responses to AZD1222 COVID-19 vaccine. Study summary: Recipients boosted at about 4 weeks or about 12 weeks are pooled. General observations from the study: Repertoires were obtained only post-peak T cell response.

Germline V gene lookup returns CDR1 SGHDT and CDR2 YYEEEE. The CDR3 has 13 amino acids. Trimming shortened V by 2 bases and J by 0 bases, and 5 bases separated the two germline ends. Libraries were prepared by immunoSEQ multiplex PCR; TCRdb keeps only in-frame clonotypes and omits some of them. The sample lists around 160,000 clones, around nine tenths occurring once. To note about this clone: The antigen remains undetermined.

The source was peripheral blood, collected on day 0 of AZD1222 vaccination. The chain combines TRBV5-6 with TRBJ1-1; the D is unclear. This TCR was sampled from an adult in good health. The CDR3 region is CASSLLMNTEAFF. The CDR3 nucleotides read TGTGCCAGCAGCTTACTCATGAACACTGAAGCTTTCTTT. Combining the CDR3 with reference TRBV5-6 and TRBJ1-1 gives the whole variable domain DAGVTQSPTHLIKTRGQQVTLRCSPKSGHDTVSWYQQALGQGPQFIFQYYEEEERQRGNFPDRFSGHQFPNYSSELNVNALLLGDSALYLCASSLLMNTEAFFGQGTRLTVV.